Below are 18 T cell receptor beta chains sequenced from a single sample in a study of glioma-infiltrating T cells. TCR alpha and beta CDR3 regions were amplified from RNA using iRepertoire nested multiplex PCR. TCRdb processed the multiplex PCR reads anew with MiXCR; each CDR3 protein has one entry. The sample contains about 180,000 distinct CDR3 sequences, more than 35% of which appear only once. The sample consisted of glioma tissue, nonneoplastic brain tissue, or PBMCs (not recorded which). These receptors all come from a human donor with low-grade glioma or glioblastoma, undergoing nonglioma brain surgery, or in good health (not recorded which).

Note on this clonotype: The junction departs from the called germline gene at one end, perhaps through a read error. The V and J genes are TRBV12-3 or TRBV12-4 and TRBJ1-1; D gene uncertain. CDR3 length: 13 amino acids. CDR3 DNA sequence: TGTGCCAGCAGTTTCGGGCTGAACACTGATGCTTTCTTT. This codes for CASSFGLNTDAFF.

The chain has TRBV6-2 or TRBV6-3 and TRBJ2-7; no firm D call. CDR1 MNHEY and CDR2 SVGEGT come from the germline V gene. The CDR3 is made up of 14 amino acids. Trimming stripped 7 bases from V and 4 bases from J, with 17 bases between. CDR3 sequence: CASTNTQSSYEQYF. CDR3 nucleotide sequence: TGTGCCAGCACTAATACTCAGAGCTCATACGAGCAGTACTTC.

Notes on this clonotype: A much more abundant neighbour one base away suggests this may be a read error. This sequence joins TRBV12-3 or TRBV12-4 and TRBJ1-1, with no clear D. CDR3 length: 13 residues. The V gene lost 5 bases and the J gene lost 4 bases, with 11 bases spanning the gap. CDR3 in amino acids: CASSTECGTEAFF. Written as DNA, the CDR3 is TGTGCCAGCAGTACCGAATGTGGCACTGAAGCTTTCTTT.

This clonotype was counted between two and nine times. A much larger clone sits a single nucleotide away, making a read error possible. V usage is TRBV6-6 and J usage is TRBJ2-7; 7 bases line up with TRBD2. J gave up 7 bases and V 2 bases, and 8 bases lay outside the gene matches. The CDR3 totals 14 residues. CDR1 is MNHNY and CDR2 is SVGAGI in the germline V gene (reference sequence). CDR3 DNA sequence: TGTGCCAGCAGTTACGGGAGGGTGGAGAGAGAGCAGTACTTC. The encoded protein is CASSYGRVEREQYF.

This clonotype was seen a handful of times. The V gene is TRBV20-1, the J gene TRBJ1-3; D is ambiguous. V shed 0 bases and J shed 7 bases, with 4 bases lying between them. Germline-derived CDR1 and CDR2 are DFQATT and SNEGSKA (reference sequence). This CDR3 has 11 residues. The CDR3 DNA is TGCAGTGCTAGAGAGGGCAACACCATATATTTT. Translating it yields CSAREGNTIYF.

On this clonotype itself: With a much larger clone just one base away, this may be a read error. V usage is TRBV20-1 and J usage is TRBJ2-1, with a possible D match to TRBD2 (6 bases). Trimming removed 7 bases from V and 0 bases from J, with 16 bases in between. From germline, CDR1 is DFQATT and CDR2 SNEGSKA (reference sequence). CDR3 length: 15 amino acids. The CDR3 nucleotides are TGCAGTGAGCCGGCCCGGACTACCTCCTACAATGAGCAGTTCTTC. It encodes CSEPARTTSYNEQFF.

The CDR3 nucleotides are TGTGCCAGCAGACGACTCCAGGGTCTTGCCACAGATAAACAGTATTTT. This translates into CASRRLQGLATDKQYF. The rearrangement joins TRBV6-1 to TRBJ2-3, with D perhaps TRBD1 (5 bases). The CDR3 covers 16 residues. The germline CDR1 and CDR2 sequences are MNHNS and SASEGT. With 6 bases removed from V and 12 bases from J, the gap between germline ends came to 28 bases.

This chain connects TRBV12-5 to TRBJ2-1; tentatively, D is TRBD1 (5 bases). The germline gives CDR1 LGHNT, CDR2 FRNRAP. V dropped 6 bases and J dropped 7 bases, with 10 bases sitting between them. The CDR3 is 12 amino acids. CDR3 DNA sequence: TGTGCTAGTGGAACCCCAGGGAATGAGCAGTTCTTC. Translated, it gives CASGTPGNEQFF.

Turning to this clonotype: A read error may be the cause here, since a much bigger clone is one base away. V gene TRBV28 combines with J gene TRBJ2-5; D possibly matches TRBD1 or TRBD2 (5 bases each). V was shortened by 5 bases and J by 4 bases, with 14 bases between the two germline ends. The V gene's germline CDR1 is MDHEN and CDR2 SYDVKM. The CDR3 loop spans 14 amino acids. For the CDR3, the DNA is TGTGCCAGCAGTAAAGCGTGGGGGTCAGAGACCCAGTACTTC. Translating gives CASSKAWGSETQYF.

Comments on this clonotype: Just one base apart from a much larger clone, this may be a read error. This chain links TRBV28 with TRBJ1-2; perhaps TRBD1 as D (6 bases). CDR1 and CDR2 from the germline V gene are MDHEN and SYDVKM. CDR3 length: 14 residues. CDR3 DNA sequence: TGTGCCAGCAGTTTTCGGCGACAGGTGTATGTCTACACCTTC. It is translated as CASSFRRQVYVYTF.

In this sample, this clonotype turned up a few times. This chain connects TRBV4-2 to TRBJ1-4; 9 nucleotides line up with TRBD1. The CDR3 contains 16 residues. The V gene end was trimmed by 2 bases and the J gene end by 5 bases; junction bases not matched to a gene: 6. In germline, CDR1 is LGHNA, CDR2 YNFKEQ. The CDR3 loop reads CASSQKGTGTNEKLFF. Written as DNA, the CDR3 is TGTGCCAGCAGCCAAAAAGGGACAGGGACGAATGAAAAACTGTTTTTT.

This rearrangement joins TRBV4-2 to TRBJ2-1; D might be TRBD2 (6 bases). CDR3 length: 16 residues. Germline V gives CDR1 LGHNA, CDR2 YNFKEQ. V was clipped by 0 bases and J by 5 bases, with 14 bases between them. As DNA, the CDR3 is TGTGCCAGCAGCCAAGATCAGGCTAGCGTAAACAATGAGCAGTTCTTC. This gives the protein CASSQDQASVNNEQFF.

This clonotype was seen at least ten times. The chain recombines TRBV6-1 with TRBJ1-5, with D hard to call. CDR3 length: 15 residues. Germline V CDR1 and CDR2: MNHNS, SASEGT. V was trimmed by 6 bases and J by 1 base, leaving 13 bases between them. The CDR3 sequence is CASRPLRGSNQPQHF. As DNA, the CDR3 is TGTGCCAGCAGGCCCTTACGAGGGAGCAATCAGCCCCAGCATTTT.

DNA of the CDR3: TGCGCCAGCAGCCGGTCCGACGGGCAGTTCTTC. Translation gives CASSRSDGQFF. The chain joins TRBV4-1 to TRBJ2-1; D gene unclear. The CDR3 loop spans 11 amino acids. Germline CDR1 and CDR2: MGHRA and YSYEKL. V gave up 4 bases and J gave up 12 bases, with 10 bases separating them.

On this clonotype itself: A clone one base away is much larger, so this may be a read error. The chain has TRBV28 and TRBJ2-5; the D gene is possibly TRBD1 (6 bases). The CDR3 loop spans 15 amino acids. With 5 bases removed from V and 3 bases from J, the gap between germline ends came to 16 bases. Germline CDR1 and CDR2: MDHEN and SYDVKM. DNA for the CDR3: TGTGCCAGCAGTACCTGGAAAGGGGGAAAAGAGACCCAGTACTTC. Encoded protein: CASSTWKGGKETQYF.

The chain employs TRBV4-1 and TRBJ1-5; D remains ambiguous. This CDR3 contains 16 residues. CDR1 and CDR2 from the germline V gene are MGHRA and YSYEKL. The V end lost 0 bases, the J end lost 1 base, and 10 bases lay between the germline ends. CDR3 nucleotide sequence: TGCGCCAGCAGCCAAGAGAAGGCGCAGAGCAATCAGCCCCAGCATTTT. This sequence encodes CASSQEKAQSNQPQHF.

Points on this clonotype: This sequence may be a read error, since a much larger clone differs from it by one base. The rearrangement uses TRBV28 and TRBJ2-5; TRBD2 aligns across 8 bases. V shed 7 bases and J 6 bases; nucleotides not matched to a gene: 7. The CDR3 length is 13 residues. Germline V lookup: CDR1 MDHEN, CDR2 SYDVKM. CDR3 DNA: TGTGCCAGCATCCTTAGCGGGGAAAAGACCCAGTACTTC. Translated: CASILSGEKTQYF. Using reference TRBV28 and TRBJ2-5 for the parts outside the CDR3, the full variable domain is DVKVTQSSRYLVKRTGEKVFLECVQDMDHENMFWYRQDPGLGLRLIYFSYDVKMKEKGDIPEGYSVSREKKERFSLILESASTNQTSMYLCASILSGEKTQYFGPGTRLLVL.

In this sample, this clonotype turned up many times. The CDR3 sequence is CSARDGPEKLFF. The CDR3 nucleotides read TGCAGTGCAAGGGACGGGCCTGAAAAACTGTTTTTT. The chain joins TRBV20-1 to TRBJ1-4, with D tentatively TRBD1 (5 bases). Germline V gene data show CDR1 as DFQATT and CDR2 as SNEGSKA (reference sequence). V was cut by 6 bases and J by 7 bases, with 12 bases left in between. The CDR3 sequence is 12 residues long.